The rows below give T cell receptor beta chains drawn from one sample of a study of blood T cells in healthy people across ages. TCRdb analysed the 5' RACE reads with MiXCR anew, one entry per CDR3 protein. Altogether about 1.5 million distinct CDR3 sequences are present, about 42% being singletons, with the ten largest covering 4%. Source material: blood. The receptor set was obtained from a woman between 18 and 29 years old in good health. Each CDR3 is given with its conserved first and last residue. The order of the fields is V gene, J gene, clone size, D gene, CDR3 protein, CDR3 DNA. D genes are given only for firm matches. Expanded clones are given a class, and other clones once, few, many or no size at all.

v_gene: TRBV12-5; j_gene: TRBJ2-7; abundance: few; d_gene: TRBD1; CDR3aa: CASGRGRDEQYF; CDR3nt: TGTGCTAGTGGCAGGGGGCGAGACGAGCAGTACTTC
v_gene: TRBV5-1; j_gene: TRBJ1-1; abundance: -; d_gene: -; CDR3aa: CASSWDITNTEAFF; CDR3nt: TGCGCCAGCAGCTGGGACATCACGAACACTGAAGCTTTCTTT
v_gene: TRBV29-1; j_gene: TRBJ2-3; abundance: -; d_gene: -; CDR3aa: CSGSVDTQYF; CDR3nt: TGCAGCGGATCGGTAGATACGCAGTATTTT
v_gene: TRBV7-3; j_gene: TRBJ2-1; abundance: few; d_gene: -; CDR3aa: CASTVGLGLEQFF; CDR3nt: TGTGCCAGCACCGTAGGTTTAGGTCTTGAGCAGTTCTTC
v_gene: TRBV4-1; j_gene: TRBJ2-1; abundance: few; d_gene: -; CDR3aa: CASSQEVGFGQRYNEQFF; CDR3nt: TGCGCCAGCAGCCAAGAAGTGGGTTTTGGACAGAGATACAATGAGCAGTTCTTC
v_gene: TRBV7-2; j_gene: TRBJ2-5; abundance: -; d_gene: TRBD2; CDR3aa: CVSSLRLARMVQETQYF; CDR3nt: TGTGTCAGCAGCTTAAGACTAGCAAGAATGGTCCAAGAGACCCAGTACTTC
v_gene: TRBV2; j_gene: TRBJ1-5; abundance: -; d_gene: TRBD1; CDR3aa: CASTPWDRYQPQHF; CDR3nt: TGTGCCAGCACCCCTTGGGACAGGTATCAGCCCCAGCATTTT
v_gene: TRBV13; j_gene: TRBJ2-3; abundance: -; d_gene: -; CDR3aa: CTSSLPADTQYF; CDR3nt: TGTACCAGCAGCTTGCCGGCAGATACGCAGTATTTT
v_gene: TRBV12-3/TRBV12-4; j_gene: TRBJ2-5; abundance: -; d_gene: TRBD1; CDR3aa: CASSGTGQEQYF; CDR3nt: TGTGCCAGCAGCGGGACAGGCCAGGAGCAGTACTTC
v_gene: TRBV5-5; j_gene: TRBJ2-5; abundance: few; d_gene: -; CDR3aa: CASTHDWGEETQYF; CDR3nt: TGTGCCAGCACCCATGATTGGGGAGAAGAGACCCAGTACTTC
v_gene: TRBV27; j_gene: TRBJ2-7; abundance: many; d_gene: -; CDR3aa: CASSLSGPTYEQYF; CDR3nt: TGTGCCAGCAGTTTATCGGGCCCGACCTACGAGCAGTACTTC
v_gene: TRBV28; j_gene: TRBJ2-7; abundance: -; d_gene: TRBD1; CDR3aa: CASSLPSRGHEQYF; CDR3nt: TGTGCCAGCAGTCTCCCCTCCAGGGGGCACGAGCAGTACTTC
v_gene: TRBV12-5; j_gene: TRBJ2-1; abundance: few; d_gene: TRBD1; CDR3aa: CASGLVIGRGHYEQFF; CDR3nt: TGTGCTAGTGGTTTGGTAATCGGCAGGGGGCATTATGAGCAGTTCTTC
v_gene: TRBV20-1; j_gene: TRBJ2-5; abundance: -; d_gene: -; CDR3aa: CSGTLAFDEQYF; CDR3nt: TGCAGTGGGACCTTAGCGTTCGATGAGCAGTACTTC
v_gene: TRBV29-1; j_gene: TRBJ2-2; abundance: -; d_gene: TRBD1; CDR3aa: CSVEIPGTGYNSGTGELFF; CDR3nt: TGCAGCGTTGAAATCCCCGGGACAGGGTATAATTCGGGAACCGGGGAGCTGTTTTTT
v_gene: TRBV7-2; j_gene: TRBJ1-6; abundance: few; d_gene: TRBD1; CDR3aa: CASSFRTGGGSPLHF; CDR3nt: TGTGCCAGCAGCTTCCGGACAGGGGGTGGTTCACCCCTCCACTTT
v_gene: TRBV4-3; j_gene: TRBJ2-2; abundance: -; d_gene: TRBD1; CDR3aa: CASSRGDRGGGELFF; CDR3nt: TGCGCCAGCAGCAGGGGGGACAGGGGAGGCGGGGAGCTGTTTTTT
v_gene: TRBV27; j_gene: TRBJ1-1; abundance: -; d_gene: TRBD1; CDR3aa: CASRSGTEYLNTEAFF; CDR3nt: TGTGCCAGCAGATCCGGGACAGAATACCTGAACACTGAAGCTTTCTTT
v_gene: TRBV12-3/TRBV12-4; j_gene: TRBJ1-1; abundance: few; d_gene: -; CDR3aa: CASSLRMNTEVFF; CDR3nt: TGTGCCAGCAGTCTCAGGATGAACACTGAAGTTTTCTTT
v_gene: TRBV20-1; j_gene: TRBJ2-3; abundance: -; d_gene: -; CDR3aa: CSPRSFRGGTTTITDTQYF; CDR3nt: TGCAGTCCTCGAAGTTTTCGAGGGGGGACTACCACTATCACAGATACGCAGTATTTT
v_gene: TRBV6-5; j_gene: TRBJ2-1; abundance: few; d_gene: TRBD2; CDR3aa: CASSPYSGRGYEQFF; CDR3nt: TGTGCCAGCAGTCCTTATAGCGGGAGAGGTTATGAGCAGTTCTTC
v_gene: TRBV2; j_gene: TRBJ2-1; abundance: -; d_gene: -; CDR3aa: CASSERLANNEQFF; CDR3nt: TGTGCCAGCAGTGAAAGGCTAGCAAACAATGAGCAGTTCTTC
v_gene: TRBV7-2; j_gene: TRBJ1-5; abundance: few; d_gene: -; CDR3aa: CASSNSQVVGNQPQHF; CDR3nt: TGTGCCAGCAGTAATTCTCAGGTGGTCGGCAATCAGCCCCAGCATTTT
v_gene: TRBV29-1; j_gene: TRBJ1-1; abundance: few; d_gene: TRBD1; CDR3aa: CSVDGTAEAFF; CDR3nt: TGCAGCGTTGACGGGACAGCTGAAGCTTTCTTT
v_gene: TRBV4-1; j_gene: TRBJ2-7; abundance: few; d_gene: -; CDR3aa: CASSQEVAGHEQYF; CDR3nt: TGCGCCAGCAGCCAAGAGGTCGCGGGCCACGAGCAGTACTTC
v_gene: TRBV20-1; j_gene: TRBJ2-7; abundance: once; d_gene: TRBD1; CDR3aa: CSARNRGSYEQYF; CDR3nt: TGCAGTGCTAGGAACAGGGGATCCTACGAGCAGTACTTC
v_gene: TRBV4-3; j_gene: TRBJ2-3; abundance: few; d_gene: TRBD2; CDR3aa: CASSQGLAGSQATDTQYF; CDR3nt: TGCGCCAGCAGCCAAGGCCTAGCGGGCTCACAGGCCACAGATACGCAGTATTTT
v_gene: TRBV12-3/TRBV12-4; j_gene: TRBJ2-3; abundance: -; d_gene: TRBD2; CDR3aa: CVSEVGASGVTDTQYF; CDR3nt: TGTGTCAGCGAAGTGGGTGCTAGCGGGGTTACAGATACGCAGTATTTT
v_gene: TRBV28; j_gene: TRBJ2-7; abundance: few; d_gene: -; CDR3aa: CASSPTTGPKSSYEQYF; CDR3nt: TGTGCCAGCAGTCCTACCACTGGCCCAAAGTCTTCCTACGAGCAGTACTTC
v_gene: TRBV3-1; j_gene: TRBJ2-3; abundance: -; d_gene: -; CDR3aa: CASSQDVRSDTQYF; CDR3nt: TGTGCCAGCAGCCAAGATGTTCGGTCAGATACGCAGTATTTT
v_gene: TRBV9; j_gene: TRBJ2-2; abundance: -; d_gene: TRBD1; CDR3aa: CASEGQPNTGELFF; CDR3nt: TGTGCCAGCGAGGGACAGCCTAACACCGGGGAGCTGTTTTTT
v_gene: TRBV12-3/TRBV12-4; j_gene: TRBJ1-4; abundance: few; d_gene: -; CDR3aa: CASSFRFTNEKLFF; CDR3nt: TGTGCCAGCAGTTTCAGGTTTACTAATGAAAAACTGTTTTTT
v_gene: TRBV20-1; j_gene: TRBJ2-7; abundance: -; d_gene: TRBD1; CDR3aa: CSASGTGNEQYF; CDR3nt: TGCAGTGCTTCCGGGACAGGGAACGAGCAGTACTTC
v_gene: TRBV4-3; j_gene: TRBJ2-7; abundance: few; d_gene: TRBD2; CDR3aa: CASSQDIAGGVYEQYF; CDR3nt: TGCGCCAGCAGCCAGGATATAGCGGGAGGCGTATACGAGCAGTACTTC
v_gene: TRBV3-1; j_gene: TRBJ2-7; abundance: -; d_gene: TRBD2; CDR3aa: CASRRTSGGNYEQYF; CDR3nt: TGTGCCAGCAGACGGACTAGCGGGGGCAACTACGAGCAGTACTTC
v_gene: TRBV27; j_gene: TRBJ1-2; abundance: many; d_gene: -; CDR3aa: CASSPSSRVGYTF; CDR3nt: TGTGCCAGCAGTCCCAGTTCGCGGGTTGGCTACACCTTC